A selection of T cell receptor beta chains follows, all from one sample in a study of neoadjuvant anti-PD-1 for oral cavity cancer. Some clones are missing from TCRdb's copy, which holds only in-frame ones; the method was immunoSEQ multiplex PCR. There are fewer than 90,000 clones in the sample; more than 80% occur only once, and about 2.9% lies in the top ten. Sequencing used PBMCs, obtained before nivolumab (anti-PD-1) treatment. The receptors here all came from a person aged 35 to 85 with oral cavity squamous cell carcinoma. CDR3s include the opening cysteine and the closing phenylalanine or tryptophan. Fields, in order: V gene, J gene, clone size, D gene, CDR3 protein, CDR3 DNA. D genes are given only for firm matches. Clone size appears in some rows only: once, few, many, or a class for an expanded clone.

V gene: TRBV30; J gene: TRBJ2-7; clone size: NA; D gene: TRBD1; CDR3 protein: CAWSGQGAAGLYF; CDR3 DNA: TGTGCCTGGTCTGGACAGGGGGCGGCGGGTCTGTACTTC
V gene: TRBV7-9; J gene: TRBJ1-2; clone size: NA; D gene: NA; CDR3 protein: CASSSGAARDYGYTF; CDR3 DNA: TGTGCCAGCAGCTCAGGGGCAGCGAGGGACTATGGCTACACCTTC
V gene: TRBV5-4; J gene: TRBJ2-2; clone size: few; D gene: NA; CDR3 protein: CASSLGPEVAGELFF; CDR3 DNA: TGTGCCAGCAGCTTGGGGCCCGAAGTCGCCGGGGAGCTGTTTTTT
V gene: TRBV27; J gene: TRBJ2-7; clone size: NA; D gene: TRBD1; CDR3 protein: CASSLERPRGQGYEQYF; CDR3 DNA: TGTGCCAGCAGTTTAGAAAGGCCCAGGGGGCAGGGCTACGAGCAGTACTTC
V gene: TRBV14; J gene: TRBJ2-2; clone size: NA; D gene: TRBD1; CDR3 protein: CASSPWVGDSYTGELFF; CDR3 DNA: TGTGCCAGCAGCCCTTGGGTTGGGGACAGCTACACCGGGGAGCTGTTTTTT
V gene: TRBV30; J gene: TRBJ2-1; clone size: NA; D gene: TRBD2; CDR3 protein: CATTNGLAGVREQFF; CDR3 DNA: TGTGCTACCACTAACGGTCTAGCGGGAGTACGGGAGCAGTTCTTC
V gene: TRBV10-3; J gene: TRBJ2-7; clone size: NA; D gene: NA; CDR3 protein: CAISPDSKYYEQYF; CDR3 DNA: TGTGCCATCAGTCCGGACAGTAAGTACTACGAGCAGTACTTC
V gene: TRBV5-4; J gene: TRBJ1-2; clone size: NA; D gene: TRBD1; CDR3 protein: CASSRDRKNYGYTF; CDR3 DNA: TGTGCCAGCAGTCGGGACAGAAAAAACTATGGCTACACCTTC
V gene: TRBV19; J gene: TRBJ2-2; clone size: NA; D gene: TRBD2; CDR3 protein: CASSILSSGVNTGELFF; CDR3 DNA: TGTGCCAGTAGTATACTTTCTAGCGGAGTCAACACCGGGGAGCTGTTTTTT
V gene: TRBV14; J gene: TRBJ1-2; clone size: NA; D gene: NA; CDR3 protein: CASSQQGSGYTF; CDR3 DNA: TGTGCCAGCAGCCAACAGGGAAGTGGCTACACCTTC
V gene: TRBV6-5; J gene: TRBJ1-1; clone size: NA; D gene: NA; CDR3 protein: CASSTGLGQATEAFF; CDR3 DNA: TGTGCCAGCAGTACCGGTTTGGGGCAGGCCACTGAAGCTTTCTTT
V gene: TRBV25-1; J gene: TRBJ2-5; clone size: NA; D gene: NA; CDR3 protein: CASSAGGETQYF; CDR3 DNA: TGTGCCAGCAGTGCCGGGGGAGAGACCCAGTACTTC
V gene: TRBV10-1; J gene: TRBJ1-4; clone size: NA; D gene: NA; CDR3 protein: CASSGSTAEKLFF; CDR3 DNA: TGCGCCAGCAGTGGGAGTACAGCCGAAAAACTGTTTTTT
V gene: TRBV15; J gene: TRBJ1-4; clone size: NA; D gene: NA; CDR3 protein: CATSRPSGGRANEKLFF; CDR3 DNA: TGTGCCACCAGCAGACCTAGCGGGGGAAGGGCTAATGAAAAACTGTTTTTT
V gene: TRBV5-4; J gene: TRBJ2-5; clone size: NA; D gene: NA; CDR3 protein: CASTGNQETQYF; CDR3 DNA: TGTGCCAGCACAGGGAACCAAGAGACCCAGTACTTC
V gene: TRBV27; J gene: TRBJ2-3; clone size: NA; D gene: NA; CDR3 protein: CASRDFHTDTQYF; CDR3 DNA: TGTGCCAGCAGAGACTTCCACACAGATACGCAGTATTTT
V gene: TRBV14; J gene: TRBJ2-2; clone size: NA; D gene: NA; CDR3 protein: CASSQEIRTGELFF; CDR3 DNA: TGTGCCAGCAGCCAAGAGATTCGCACCGGGGAGCTGTTTTTT
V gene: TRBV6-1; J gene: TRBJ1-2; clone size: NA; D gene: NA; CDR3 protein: CASSEGRRERWGTNYGYTF; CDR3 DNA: TGTGCCAGCAGTGAAGGGAGACGAGAACGGTGGGGGACTAACTATGGCTACACCTTC
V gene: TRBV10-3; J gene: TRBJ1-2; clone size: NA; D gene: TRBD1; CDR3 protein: CASNTGGDGYTF; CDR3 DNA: TGTGCCAGCAACACAGGGGGCGATGGCTACACCTTC